The TCR beta chain described here comes from a study of cytomegalovirus exposure and HLA in healthy donors. About the research overall: Most donors, less than 85% of over 300 genotyped, fell in the Caucasian-associated ancestry cluster.

This clone was detected many times. This CDR3 is built from 14 residues. V was trimmed by 0 bases and J by 5 bases, leaving 11 bases between them. CDR1 and CDR2 from the germline V gene are SGHRS and YFSETQ. It was with 60 Vbeta and 13 Jbeta primers that the PCR ran. Libraries were prepared by immunoSEQ multiplex PCR; TCRdb keeps only in-frame clonotypes and omits some of them. There are under 200,000 clones in the sample; over 9.5% occur only once, and 7.8% lies in the top ten. Sequencing was performed on PBMCs. The TCR comes from a man aged 50 to 60 in good health and CMV-seropositive. V gene TRBV5-1 combines with J gene TRBJ1-2; D remains unclear. CDR3 loop: CASSLDGAGYGYTF. The CDR3 DNA reads TGCGCCAGCAGCTTGGATGGAGCGGGATATGGCTACACCTTC. Drawing the rest from reference TRBV5-1 and TRBJ1-2, the complete variable domain is KAGVTQTPRYLIKTRGQQVTLSCSPISGHRSVSWYQQTPGQGLQFLFEYFSETQRNKGNFPGRFSGRQFSNSRSEMNVSTLELGDSALYLCASSLDGAGYGYTFGSGTRLTVV.